These 20 T cell receptor beta chains were all obtained from the same sample, sequenced in a study of blood T cell repertoires in COVID-19. Sequencing was performed with immunoSEQ multiplex PCR; in TCRdb, only in-frame clones are kept and a portion is missing. The table includes under 350,000 clones, roughly 90% detected once. The source material was peripheral blood. The receptors shown here come from a middle-aged man with acute or convalescent COVID-19.

This clone was counted a few times. The chain employs TRBV20-1 and TRBJ2-7; no clear D gene. The CDR3 is made up of 10 amino acids. Germline CDR1 and CDR2: DFQATT and SNEGSKA (reference sequence). Trimming pared 5 bases from V and 7 bases from J, leaving 9 bases between. CDR3: CSAALREQYF. As DNA, the CDR3 is TGCAGTGCTGCCCTTCGGGAGCAGTACTTC.

The chain is built from TRBV28 and TRBJ1-2, with D hard to call. Looked up from germline, CDR1 is MDHEN and CDR2 is SYDVKM. Between the trimmed V and J ends, which lost 5 bases and 2 bases, there was a span of 3 bases. The length of the CDR3 is 11 residues. The CDR3 loop is CASSVNYGYTF. CDR3 sequence (DNA): TGTGCCAGCAGTGTAAACTATGGCTACACCTTC.

This sequence joins TRBV5-1 and TRBJ2-4; D call uncertain. Per germline, CDR1 SGHRS and CDR2 YFSETQ. V was cut by 0 bases and J by 8 bases, with 12 bases left in between. The CDR3 is 14 amino acids. CDR3 loop: CASSLDSGADIQYF. CDR3 sequence (DNA): TGCGCCAGCAGCTTGGACTCAGGCGCAGACATTCAGTACTTC.

The genes are TRBV5-1 and TRBJ1-1, with 7 bases matching TRBD1. This CDR3 spans 15 amino acids. Germline assignment: CDR1 SGHRS and CDR2 YFSETQ. The V and J ends lost 4 bases and 3 bases, in that order; junction bases with no gene match: 9. CDR3 sequence: CASSPRTGGDTEAFF. CDR3 nucleotides: TGCGCCAGCAGCCCGCGGACAGGAGGCGACACTGAAGCTTTCTTT.

This clone was detected only a few times. The chain has TRBV4-1 and TRBJ1-5, with 7 bases identical to TRBD1. Trimming removed 4 bases from V and 0 bases from J; junction bases left unmatched: 6. Per germline, CDR1 MGHRA and CDR2 YSYEKL. The length of the CDR3 is 16 residues. CDR3 residues: CASSLGTAYSNQPQHF. In DNA form, the CDR3 reads TGCGCCAGCAGCCTCGGGACAGCCTATAGCAATCAGCCCCAGCATTTT.

The table lists this clone with a count of one. The chain has TRBV11-3 and TRBJ2-5; 11 bases are shared with TRBD2. Per the germline V gene, CDR1 is SGHNT and CDR2 is YENEEA. The CDR3 totals 15 residues. The V segment lost 4 bases and the J segment 3 bases; nucleotides outside the gene matches: 4. In DNA form, the CDR3 reads TGTGCCAGCAGCTATACACTAGCGGGGGAAGAGACCCAGTACTTC. Encoded protein: CASSYTLAGEETQYF.

This clone was counted once. V and J are TRBV5-1 and TRBJ2-7; D is possibly TRBD2 (6 bases). From germline, CDR1 is SGHRS and CDR2 YFSETQ. Deletions cut 1 base from V and 6 bases from J, with 11 bases between. The CDR3 extends over 13 amino acids. The CDR3 is CASSLRQGGEQYF. As DNA, the CDR3 is TGCGCCAGCAGCTTGAGGCAGGGAGGCGAGCAGTACTTC.

Here the CDR3 reads CASSYTGTGYTF. CDR3 bases: TGTGCCAGCAGTTACACAGGGACTGGCTACACCTTC. The genes are TRBV6-5 and TRBJ1-2; a weak D match, TRBD1 (6 bases). V was clipped by 2 bases and J by 7 bases, with 8 bases between them. Looked up from germline, CDR1 is MNHEY and CDR2 is SVGAGI. The CDR3 spans 12 residues.

As concerns this clone: At one end the junction does not follow the germline gene, possibly because of a read error. The chain is built from TRBV5-1 and TRBJ1-2; no clear D. Germline-derived CDR1 and CDR2 are SGHRS and YFSETQ. The CDR3 is 16 residues long. CDR3 DNA sequence: TGCGCCAGCAGCCCCAGGCCGGGAGACCCTAAGTATGGCTACACCTTC. It yields the protein CASSPRPGDPKYGYTF.

This clone was picked up a small number of times. The chain joins TRBV7-9 to TRBJ2-7; D might be TRBD1 (6 bases). The CDR3 is 14 amino acids. V was pared by 1 base and J by 5 bases, with 12 bases between. Germline V gives CDR1 SEHNR, CDR2 FQNEAQ (reference sequence). CDR3 bases: TGTGCCAGCAGCTTAGGGCAGGGGTCCCACGAGCAGTACTTC. Protein: CASSLGQGSHEQYF.

The rearrangement links TRBV28 to TRBJ2-3; D remains unclear. Germline CDR1 is MDHEN and CDR2 is SYDVKM. The CDR3 is 13 amino acids. The V end was cut by 3 bases, the J end by 0 bases, with 4 bases between. CDR3 amino acids: CASSFQSTDTQYF. CDR3 nucleotide sequence: TGTGCCAGCAGTTTTCAGAGCACAGATACGCAGTATTTT. Combining the CDR3 with reference TRBV28 and TRBJ2-3 gives the whole variable domain DVKVTQSSRYLVKRTGEKVFLECVQDMDHENMFWYRQDPGLGLRLIYFSYDVKMKEKGDIPEGYSVSREKKERFSLILESASTNQTSMYLCASSFQSTDTQYFGPGTRLTVL.

The V call is TRBV5-4, the J call TRBJ1-4; D is perhaps TRBD1 (6 bases). The ends were cut back, 7 bases at V and 4 bases at J, with 17 bases in the middle. There are 15 residues in the CDR3. Germline V CDR1 and CDR2: SGHNT, YYREEE (reference sequence). CDR3 sequence (DNA): TGTGCCAGCGGCCCTAAAACAGGGATTAATGAAAAACTGTTTTTT. This translates into CASGPKTGINEKLFF. Looking up the rest from reference TRBV5-4 and TRBJ1-4 gives the full variable domain: ETGVTQSPTHLIKTRGQQVTLRCSSQSGHNTVSWYQQALGQGPQFIFQYYREEENGRGNFPPRFSGLQFPNYSSELNVNALELDDSALYLCASGPKTGINEKLFFGSGTQLSVL.

The CDR3: CATSRGRGKDQPQHF. In nucleotides, the CDR3 is TGTGCCACCAGCAGAGGTAGGGGGAAGGATCAGCCCCAGCATTTT. The V call is TRBV15, the J call TRBJ1-5; the D gene is possibly TRBD1 (6 bases). Trimming took off 1 base at V and 5 bases at J, with 12 bases between the two ends. Germline V CDR1 and CDR2: LNHNV, YYDKDF (reference sequence). This CDR3 is built from 15 residues.

The rearrangement joins TRBV11-2 to TRBJ1-2; possible D gene TRBD1, 6 bases. This CDR3 region has 13 residues. Germline-derived CDR1 and CDR2 are SGHAT and FQNNGV. Trimming cost V 5 bases and J 4 bases, with 11 bases left between them. The CDR3 reads CASSRGQIYGYTF. CDR3 coding DNA: TGTGCCAGCAGCCGTGGACAGATCTATGGCTACACCTTC.

The gene calls are TRBV5-1 and TRBJ2-6; D unresolved. The germline V gene encodes CDR1 SGHRS and CDR2 YFSETQ. V was cut by 4 bases and J by 0 bases, with 8 bases left in between. CDR3 length equals 15 residues. CDR3 sequence (DNA): TGCGCCAGCAGCCCAACCAGCTCTGGGGCCAACGTCCTGACTTTC. Residues: CASSPTSSGANVLTF.

This clone came up once. The gene calls are TRBV6-5 and TRBJ1-6; D possibly corresponds to TRBD1 (6 bases). Germline V gene data show CDR1 as MNHEY and CDR2 as SVGAGI. The CDR3 extends over 13 amino acids. V lost 10 bases and J 11 bases, leaving 18 bases between the germline ends. The CDR3 sequence is CATARGVRPPLHF. CDR3 sequence (DNA): TGTGCCACAGCCAGGGGTGTCCGGCCACCCCTCCACTTT.

This CDR3 is CASRRERQIRHEQYF. CDR3 nucleotides: TGTGCCAGCAGGCGAGAGAGACAGATCCGCCACGAGCAGTACTTC. V gene TRBV5-5 combines with J gene TRBJ2-7, with D possibly being TRBD1 (5 bases). The V gene lost 5 bases and the J gene lost 5 bases, with 20 bases spanning the gap. The CDR3 contains 15 residues. Germline lookup yields CDR1 SGHKS and CDR2 YYEKEE (reference sequence).

The CDR3 DNA sequence: TGTGCCAGCAGCTTAAGTCGGATCGAGGACGAGCAGTACTTC. Its protein product is CASSLSRIEDEQYF. The chain joins TRBV7-9 to TRBJ2-7, with no clear D. Germline V lookup: CDR1 SEHNR, CDR2 FQNEAQ (reference sequence). This CDR3 is built from 14 residues. The V gene lost 2 bases and the J gene lost 5 bases, with 13 bases spanning the gap.

The chain combines TRBV24-1 with TRBJ2-3; TRBD2 aligns across 14 bases. The J segment lost 4 bases and the V segment lost 7 bases, leaving 6 bases of the junction unmatched. This CDR3 has 16 amino acids. The germline V gene encodes CDR1 KGHDR and CDR2 SFDVKD. As DNA, the CDR3 is TGTGCCACCAGATCCGGGACTAGCGGGGGAGCAGATACGCAGTATTTT. Translating gives CATRSGTSGGADTQYF.

The chain employs TRBV24-1 and TRBJ2-1, with D hard to call. The V gene lost 3 bases and the J gene lost 8 bases, with 13 bases spanning the gap. CDR3 length: 14 amino acids. CDR1 and CDR2 (germline): KGHDR, SFDVKD. The CDR3 DNA reads TGTGCCACCAGTGATCCGGGTCAGAGGTATGAGCAGTTCTTC. This translates into CATSDPGQRYEQFF.